The clone carrying this T cell receptor beta chain was detected ten times or more. Its antigen is unknown. This entry is derived from a study of glioma-infiltrating T cells. The iRepertoire nested amplicon-rescue multiplex PCR amplified TCR alpha and beta CDR3s from RNA. For one-step reverse transcription and amplification, 100-400 ng of tissue mRNA or PBMC total RNA was used. TCRdb processed the multiplex PCR reads anew with MiXCR; each CDR3 protein has one entry. The profile covers about 3,900 distinct CDR3 sequences, with about 28% appearing a single time and 20% to 30% taken by the ten largest. General study findings and limits: Above-expected tissue-blood divergence occurred in all gliomas, most in low-grade ones. Very few CDR3 sequences were shared between tissue and blood.

This TCR derives from a human donor with low-grade glioma or glioblastoma, undergoing nonglioma brain surgery, or in good health (not recorded which). Specimen: glioma tissue, nonneoplastic brain tissue, or PBMCs (not recorded which).

The CDR3 loop reads CASSHPLGGRRSTEAFF. CDR3 coding DNA: TGCGCCAGCAGCCATCCATTGGGGGGGCGAAGGAGCACTGAAGCTTTCTTT. V gene TRBV4-1 combines with J gene TRBJ1-1; D perhaps matches TRBD1 (6 bases). Germline CDR1 and CDR2: MGHRA and YSYEKL. The CDR3 is 17 amino acids. The ends were cut back, 3 bases at V and 4 bases at J, with 21 bases in the middle.